This passage covers 31 T cell receptor beta chains from one sample sequenced in a study of cytomegalovirus exposure and HLA in healthy donors. The PCR used 60 Vbeta and 13 Jbeta primers. Assay used: immunoSEQ multiplex PCR; TCRdb lists only in-frame clones, some missing. The data contain more than 140,000 clones, approximately 82% of them seen just once; the ten biggest clones take up around 3.4%. The sequenced sample consisted of PBMCs. These receptors originate from a man aged 35-49 years in good health and CMV-seronegative.

The chain recombines TRBV7-2 with TRBJ1-6, with TRBD1 identical over 8 bases. Germline V gives CDR1 SGHTA, CDR2 FQGNSA. V lost 5 bases and J lost 0; bases outside the gene matches: 6. This CDR3 region has 17 residues. In nucleotides, the CDR3 is TGTGCCAGCAGCGGGCGGACAGGGAGCTCCTATAATTCACCCCTCCACTTT. Translation: CASSGRTGSSYNSPLHF.

The sample holds a few counts of this clone. The chain employs TRBV5-1 and TRBJ2-3; D possibly corresponds to TRBD2 (5 bases). The CDR3 runs 13 residues. The V end was cut by 2 bases, the J end by 2 bases, with 6 bases between. Per germline, CDR1 SGHRS and CDR2 YFSETQ. The CDR3 sequence is CASSFRDTDTQYF. The CDR3, as DNA: TGCGCCAGCAGCTTTCGGGACACAGATACGCAGTATTTT. Filled out from reference TRBV5-1 and TRBJ2-3, the complete variable domain reads KAGVTQTPRYLIKTRGQQVTLSCSPISGHRSVSWYQQTPGQGLQFLFEYFSETQRNKGNFPGRFSGRQFSNSRSEMNVSTLELGDSALYLCASSFRDTDTQYFGPGTRLTVL.

This clone was counted a few times. This chain links TRBV18 with TRBJ2-7; 8 bases are a match to TRBD1. V lost 3 bases and J lost 4; bases outside the gene matches: 11. CDR3 length equals 16 residues. In germline, CDR1 is KGHSH, CDR2 LQKENI. CDR3 bases: TGTGCCAGCTCACCGAATAGCCAGGGGGCTTTGTACGAGCAGTACTTC. Translation gives CASSPNSQGALYEQYF.

The chain carries TRBV29-1 and TRBJ2-5; TRBD1 matches at 7 bases. The V segment lost 7 bases and the J segment 4 bases; nucleotides outside the gene matches: 6. Germline CDR1 reads SQVTM; CDR2 reads ANQGSEA. The CDR3 spans 12 residues. CDR3: CSGQGNAETQYF. The CDR3 region has the DNA TGCAGCGGACAGGGAAATGCAGAGACCCAGTACTTC.

This chain connects TRBV5-1 to TRBJ1-3, with D unclear. CDR3 length: 17 residues. Germline CDR1 reads SGHRS; CDR2 reads YFSETQ. Trimming took 0 bases from V and 0 from J, leaving 13 bases between them. For the CDR3, the DNA is TGCGCCAGCAGCTTGGCCCCTCCTCGACTCTCTGGAAACACCATATATTTT. It codes for CASSLAPPRLSGNTIYF.

This chain links TRBV18 with TRBJ1-2; 9 nucleotides match TRBD1. The V gene end was trimmed by 3 bases and the J gene end by 6 bases; junction bases not matched to a gene: 5. This CDR3 contains 14 residues. Germline V gene lookup returns CDR1 KGHSH and CDR2 LQKENI. CDR3: CASSPGTGTNGYTF. The DNA of the CDR3 is TGTGCCAGCTCACCCGGGACAGGGACGAATGGCTACACCTTC.

Only a few counts were recorded for this clone. V and J are TRBV6-1 and TRBJ1-2; TRBD1 is a possible D gene (6 bases). CDR1 and CDR2 (germline): MNHNS, SASEGT. This CDR3 has 15 residues. Trimming stripped 7 bases from V and 5 bases from J, with 20 bases between. The DNA of the CDR3 is TGTGCCAGCACACCCCGAACCGGGACAACATATGGCTACACCTTC. Translating gives CASTPRTGTTYGYTF.

The chain is built from TRBV5-6 and TRBJ2-7; D might be TRBD1 (6 bases). The CDR3 is made up of 13 amino acids. In germline, CDR1 is SGHDT, CDR2 YYEEEE. Trimming cost V 2 bases and J 1 base, with 7 bases left between them. The CDR3 region is CASSLDRSYEQYF. The DNA of the CDR3 is TGTGCCAGCAGCTTAGACAGGTCCTACGAGCAGTACTTC.

V gene TRBV5-1 combines with J gene TRBJ1-4, with D tentatively TRBD1 (6 bases). The CDR3 contains 13 residues. CDR1 is SGHRS, CDR2 YFSETQ, per germline. Trimming removed 7 bases from V and 5 bases from J, with 12 bases in between. CDR3 protein: CASQQGWNEKLFF. The CDR3 nucleotides are TGCGCCAGCCAACAGGGTTGGAATGAAAAACTGTTTTTT.

This chain uses TRBV29-1 with TRBJ2-2, with 10 bases fitting TRBD2. Trimming removed 0 bases from V and 6 bases from J; junction bases left unmatched: 7. The CDR3 covers 16 residues. The germline V gene has CDR1 SQVTM and CDR2 ANQGSEA. Written as DNA, the CDR3 is TGCAGCGTTGAAGATCTACAGCGGGGGGGGGCCGGGGAGCTGTTTTTT. It codes for CSVEDLQRGGAGELFF.

The V gene is TRBV19, the J gene TRBJ1-2; TRBD1 might be the D (5 bases). CDR1 and CDR2 (germline): LNHDA, SQIVND (reference sequence). V lost 5 bases to trimming and J lost 2 bases, with 9 bases between them. The CDR3 contains 13 residues. The CDR3 DNA follows: TGTGCCAGTAGTGGACAACTGAACTATGGCTACACCTTC. It specifies CASSGQLNYGYTF. Using reference TRBV19 and TRBJ1-2 for the parts outside the CDR3, the full variable domain is DGGITQSPKYLFRKEGQNVTLSCEQNLNHDAMYWYRQDPGQGLRLIYYSQIVNDFQKGDIAEGYSVSREKKESFPLTVTSAQKNPTAFYLCASSGQLNYGYTFGSGTRLTVV.

This chain uses TRBV21-1 with TRBJ1-2; the table's TRBD1 call for D was not verified on the DNA. TRBV21-1 is a pseudogene segment. The CDR3 loop spans 16 amino acids. CDR3 loop: CASSKVDPGPPYGYTF. The DNA for the CDR3 is TGTGCCAGCAGCAAAGTAGATCCAGGGCCCCCCTATGGCTACACCTTC.

This clone was detected only once. This CDR3 reads CASSPGAGGPYEQFF. The CDR3 coding sequence is TGCGCCAGCAGCCCGGGGGCGGGGGGGCCGTATGAGCAGTTCTTC. The chain has TRBV5-1 and TRBJ2-1; 9 nucleotides agree with TRBD2. Germline CDR1 is SGHRS and CDR2 is YFSETQ. V gave up 4 bases and J gave up 8 bases; unmatched junction bases: 10. The CDR3 has 15 residues.

This clone appeared a few times. The same CDR3 also results from other DNA sequences found in this sample. This CDR3 is CASSQDGGIGNQPQHF. CDR3 bases: TGCGCCAGCAGCCAAGATGGCGGTATTGGCAATCAGCCCCAGCATTTT. This chain joins TRBV4-1 and TRBJ1-5; D is unclear. The germline V and J ends were trimmed by 0 bases and 2 bases, with 11 bases remaining between them. Per the germline V gene, CDR1 is MGHRA and CDR2 is YSYEKL. The length of the CDR3 is 16 residues.

CDR3 sequence (DNA): TGTGCCAGCAGCGCGAGCGGTCGAGGGGGGGGCCTAGACGAGCAGTACTTC. Protein sequence: CASSASGRGGGLDEQYF. The chain joins TRBV9 to TRBJ2-7; tentatively, D is TRBD2 (7 bases). Germline V gene sequence: CDR1 SGDLS, CDR2 YYNGEE. The V and J ends lost 3 bases and 5 bases respectively, with 24 bases between them. The CDR3 spans 17 residues.

This clone was counted between two and nine times. The rearrangement links TRBV29-1 to TRBJ2-7, with 8 bases lining up with TRBD1. The CDR3 runs to 12 residues. The J segment lost 4 bases and the V segment lost 4 bases, leaving 3 bases of the junction unmatched. Germline-derived CDR1 and CDR2 are SQVTM and ANQGSEA. CDR3 nucleotides: TGCAGCGTTGGACAGGGGTCTTACGAGCAGTACTTC. This codes for CSVGQGSYEQYF.

V usage is TRBV6-6 and J usage is TRBJ2-2; 7 bases line up with TRBD1. The CDR3 consists of 16 residues. J was trimmed by 2 bases and V by 2 bases; bases with no gene match: 5. The germline CDR1 and CDR2 sequences are MNHNY and SVGAGI (reference sequence). CDR3 in amino acids: CASSYRNRGNTGELFF. For the CDR3, the DNA is TGTGCCAGCAGTTACAGGAACAGGGGAAACACCGGGGAGCTGTTTTTT.

The chain recombines TRBV5-1 with TRBJ2-2, with D possibly being TRBD2 (6 bases). The germline gives CDR1 SGHRS, CDR2 YFSETQ. V gave up 6 bases and J gave up 2 bases, with 11 bases separating them. This CDR3 has 14 residues. The CDR3 is CASNAGGNTGELFF. The CDR3 DNA reads TGCGCCAGCAACGCCGGGGGTAACACCGGGGAGCTGTTTTTT.

The chain combines TRBV6-4 with TRBJ2-5, with 9 bases that match TRBD2. The CDR3 spans 15 residues. The germline gives CDR1 MRHNA, CDR2 SNTAGT. V dropped 3 bases and J dropped 4; count of bases not matched to a gene: 6. CDR3 region: CASSEQAGGLETQYF. DNA of the CDR3: TGTGCCAGCAGTGAACAAGCGGGGGGCCTAGAGACCCAGTACTTC.

This clone showed up many times. This sequence joins TRBV27 and TRBJ1-5; D is ambiguous. Per germline, CDR1 MNHEY and CDR2 SMNVEV (reference sequence). Trimming cost V 3 bases and J 5 bases, with 8 bases left between them. The CDR3 contains 13 residues. CDR3: CASSLHSHQPQHF. The CDR3 DNA sequence: TGTGCCAGCAGTTTGCACAGTCATCAGCCCCAGCATTTT.

The V and J genes are TRBV5-1 and TRBJ2-3; D not certain. Trimming took 4 bases from V and 6 from J, leaving 9 bases between them. The CDR3 consists of 12 residues. Germline V lookup: CDR1 SGHRS, CDR2 YFSETQ. The CDR3 loop reads CASSGLEDTQYF. CDR3 sequence (DNA): TGCGCCAGCAGCGGCCTGGAGGATACGCAGTATTTT. Supplemented by reference TRBV5-1 and TRBJ2-3, the full variable domain reads KAGVTQTPRYLIKTRGQQVTLSCSPISGHRSVSWYQQTPGQGLQFLFEYFSETQRNKGNFPGRFSGRQFSNSRSEMNVSTLELGDSALYLCASSGLEDTQYFGPGTRLTVL.

V gene TRBV5-6 combines with J gene TRBJ1-4, with D perhaps matching TRBD1 (5 bases). This CDR3 has 14 amino acids. V lost 0 bases and J 7 bases, leaving 10 bases between the germline ends. CDR1 and CDR2 from the germline V gene are SGHDT and YYEEEE. The CDR3 DNA reads as TGTGCCAGCAGCTTGGTTGGGGCTGGTGAAAAACTGTTTTTT. Residues: CASSLVGAGEKLFF.

This clone was seen just once. The chain is built from TRBV5-4 and TRBJ1-5, with D possibly being TRBD1 (5 bases). This CDR3 contains 14 residues. V was clipped by 1 base and J by 2 bases, with 7 bases between them. Germline V gene data show CDR1 as SGHNT and CDR2 as YYREEE (reference sequence). CDR3 nucleotide sequence: TGTGCCAGCAGCTTGCTAGGGGGCAATCAGCCCCAGCATTTT. Translating gives CASSLLGGNQPQHF.

The chain combines TRBV19 with TRBJ1-2, with D possibly TRBD1 on 6 matching bases. Germline V gene data show CDR1 as LNHDA and CDR2 as SQIVND (reference sequence). V was clipped by 5 bases and J by 8 bases, with 15 bases between them. The CDR3 consists of 13 residues. CDR3 coding DNA: TGTGCCAGTAGTTCAACAGGGCCGTCAGGCTACACCTTC. It yields the protein CASSSTGPSGYTF.

The chain recombines TRBV23-1 with TRBJ1-2; no clear D. TRBV23-1 carries the ORF label, with uncertain function. CDR3 size: 15 residues. The V end was cut by 1 base, the J end by 4 bases, with 13 bases between. The CDR3: CASSQLTATVYGYTF. CDR3 DNA sequence: TGCGCCAGCAGTCAATTAACAGCTACAGTCTATGGCTACACCTTC.

This clone turned up a few times. The chain carries TRBV5-1 and TRBJ1-1; TRBD1 is a possible D gene (6 bases). The V end was cut by 0 bases, the J end by 2 bases, with 14 bases between. The CDR3 runs to 16 residues. CDR1 SGHRS and CDR2 YFSETQ come from the germline V gene. Here the CDR3 reads CASSLGLQGPNTEAFF. CDR3 in DNA: TGCGCCAGCAGCTTGGGTTTGCAGGGGCCAAACACTGAAGCTTTCTTT.

CDR3 coding DNA: TGCGCCAGCAGCCCCGACAGGGGCAATCAGCCCCAGCATTTT. Its protein product is CASSPDRGNQPQHF. This chain links TRBV10-2 with TRBJ1-5; 7 bases map to TRBD1. Germline V CDR1 and CDR2: WSHSY, SAAADI. V lost 6 bases, J lost 2 bases, and 4 bases stayed unmatched. CDR3 size: 14 residues.

The V call is TRBV9, the J call TRBJ2-1; TRBD2 matches at 14 bases. Germline assignment: CDR1 SGDLS and CDR2 YYNGEE. Trimming at V came to 4 bases and at J to 6 bases, leaving 3 bases not matched to a gene. The CDR3 extends over 15 amino acids. The CDR3 DNA reads TGTGCCAGCAGCCCGACTAGCGGGGGGGCCAATGAGCAGTTCTTC. It is translated as CASSPTSGGANEQFF.

The chain joins TRBV6-1 to TRBJ2-7; 9 positions agree with TRBD1. V gave up 4 bases and J gave up 2 bases; unmatched junction bases: 15. Germline CDR1 MNHNS, CDR2 SASEGT. The CDR3 has 18 amino acids. The chain's CDR3 is CASSGPGLGQGLAYEQYF. CDR3 nucleotide sequence: TGTGCCAGCAGTGGGCCGGGCCTGGGACAGGGTCTTGCCTACGAGCAGTACTTC.

This clone turned up a few times. The CDR3 coding sequence is TGTGCCAGCAGCCAAATGACAGGGACTTACAATGAGCAGTTCTTC. Translating gives CASSQMTGTYNEQFF. This rearrangement joins TRBV11-2 to TRBJ2-1; D is perhaps TRBD1 (7 bases). V lost 5 bases and J 4 bases, leaving 15 bases between the germline ends. Germline CDR1 reads SGHAT; CDR2 reads FQNNGV. This CDR3 spans 15 amino acids.

This clone has only a few counts. The rearrangement uses TRBV19 and TRBJ2-1; possibly TRBD1 for D (5 bases). CDR1 LNHDA and CDR2 SQIVND come from the germline V gene (reference sequence). Trimming pared 3 bases from V and 9 bases from J, leaving 18 bases between. CDR3 length equals 15 residues. CDR3 DNA sequence: TGTGCCAGTAGTATGCCGTATTTAGGGGCCGGTGAGCAGTTCTTC. Translating it yields CASSMPYLGAGEQFF.